A single sample is the source of the 23 T cell receptor beta chains below, sequenced in a study of radiotherapy plus CTLA-4 blockade in lung cancer. Sequencing used immunoSEQ multiplex PCR; TCRdb keeps in-frame clones, though not all of them. The sample contains about 100,000 clones, about four fifths of which appear only once. The specimen comprised peripheral blood, sampled from a patient treated with radiotherapy plus ipilimumab. These receptors came from a human donor with non-small cell lung cancer who had stable disease on radiotherapy plus ipilimumab.

This rearrangement joins TRBV5-4 to TRBJ1-5, with a weak D call TRBD1 (5 bases). The V and J ends lost 7 bases and 2 bases respectively, with 31 bases between them. Germline lookup yields CDR1 SGHNT and CDR2 YYREEE (reference sequence). This CDR3 has 20 amino acids. DNA of the CDR3: TGTGCCAGCCGACCTGGGGACCAGATCATTACATCAGATGGCAATCAGCCCCAGCATTTT. This codes for CASRPGDQIITSDGNQPQHF.

The V gene is TRBV6-1, the J gene TRBJ1-1, with D possibly matching TRBD1 (5 bases). Germline V lookup: CDR1 MNHNS, CDR2 SASEGT. This CDR3 is built from 13 residues. The V end lost 4 bases, the J end lost 4 bases, and 10 bases lay between the germline ends. The CDR3 region is CASSGTQGTEAFF. CDR3 coding DNA: TGTGCCAGCAGTGGGACCCAGGGCACTGAAGCTTTCTTT.

In this sample, this clone turned up once. The V gene is TRBV7-9, the J gene TRBJ1-6; 8 nucleotides agree with TRBD1. The CDR3 is 14 amino acids. The J segment lost 9 bases and the V segment lost 7 bases, leaving 8 bases of the junction unmatched. CDR1 and CDR2 (germline): SEHNR, FQNEAQ (reference sequence). The CDR3 protein is CASTKDREGSPLHF. CDR3 in DNA: TGTGCCAGCACCAAGGACAGGGAAGGTTCACCCCTCCACTTT.

The rearrangement links TRBV28 to TRBJ2-7, with 11 bases that match TRBD2. The CDR3 is 16 residues long. J gave up 2 bases and V 2 bases, and 5 bases lay outside the gene matches. Germline V gene sequence: CDR1 MDHEN, CDR2 SYDVKM. CDR3 bases: TGTGCCAGCAGTTTACCGGGACTAGCGGACACCTACGAGCAGTACTTC. This codes for CASSLPGLADTYEQYF.

The chain recombines TRBV7-3 with TRBJ2-7; D not resolved. V was shortened by 1 base and J by 0 bases, with 10 bases between the two germline ends. Germline CDR1 and CDR2: SGHTA and FQGTGA. This CDR3 is 15 amino acids long. CDR3 coding DNA: TGTGCCAGCAGCTTAAATGCGGCAAGCTCCTACGAGCAGTACTTC. Its translation: CASSLNAASSYEQYF.

The V call is TRBV6-1, the J call TRBJ1-1; 7 bases agree with TRBD1. The CDR3 is 15 residues long. Germline CDR1 MNHNS, CDR2 SASEGT. V lost 4 bases, J lost 2 bases, and 7 bases stayed unmatched. The DNA for the CDR3 is TGTGCCAGCAGTGTGCTTAAAGGGGGCAACACTGAAGCTTTCTTT. This translates into CASSVLKGGNTEAFF.

The rearrangement links TRBV9 to TRBJ2-7; 8 nucleotides agree with TRBD1. The CDR3 runs 15 residues. Per germline, CDR1 SGDLS and CDR2 YYNGEE. Unmatched junction bases numbered 7, after V lost 0 bases and J lost 5 bases. CDR3: CASSVAGQGTDEQYF. The CDR3 bases are TGTGCCAGCAGCGTAGCTGGACAGGGTACTGACGAGCAGTACTTC.

The chain recombines TRBV7-9 with TRBJ1-6; D unclear. The V end lost 1 base, the J end lost 9 bases, and 4 bases lay between the germline ends. In germline, CDR1 is SEHNR, CDR2 FQNEAQ (reference sequence). This CDR3 region has 12 residues. The CDR3 here is CASSLEVSPLHF. The CDR3 DNA reads TGTGCCAGCAGCTTAGAAGTTTCACCCCTCCACTTT.

This chain connects TRBV9 to TRBJ1-1, with D hard to call. V was shortened by 3 bases and J by 1 base, with 13 bases between the two germline ends. Germline loops: CDR1 SGDLS, CDR2 YYNGEE. The CDR3 runs 15 residues. The DNA for the CDR3 is TGTGCCAGCAGCGCACCCCGAGGCGCGAACACTGAAGCTTTCTTT. Amino acids: CASSAPRGANTEAFF.

V usage is TRBV6-5 and J usage is TRBJ2-1; 10 bases fit TRBD2. Germline V CDR1 and CDR2: MNHEY, SVGAGI. Trimming took 4 bases from V and 3 from J; bases not matched to a gene: 6. The CDR3 totals 16 residues. The CDR3 bases are TGTGCCAGCAGTTCCACCAGCGGGGGGGTCTACAATGAGCAGTTCTTC. This translates into CASSSTSGGVYNEQFF.

The V call is TRBV19, the J call TRBJ1-1, with D possibly TRBD1 on 6 matching bases. The CDR3 runs to 16 residues. From germline, CDR1 is LNHDA and CDR2 SQIVND (reference sequence). V was shortened by 3 bases and J by 3 bases, with 17 bases between the two germline ends. For the CDR3, the DNA is TGTGCCAGTAGTATGGGGGCACCTCCCTTGGACACTGAAGCTTTCTTT. This gives the protein CASSMGAPPLDTEAFF.

The rearrangement joins TRBV18 to TRBJ2-5, with 9 bases lining up with TRBD1. The end of the DNA aligns better with TRBJ2-7, so the J call may be wrong. CDR1 is KGHSH, CDR2 LQKENI, per germline. This CDR3 comprises 15 residues. CDR3 protein: CASSPTTGGSYEQYF. In nucleotides, the CDR3 is TGTGCCAGCTCACCTACGACAGGGGGCTCCTACGAGCAGTACTTC.

J is TRBJ2-3 and V is TRBV10-3; 7 bases agree with TRBD2. The CDR3 loop spans 16 amino acids. Looked up from germline, CDR1 is ENHRY and CDR2 is SYGVKD. V lost 5 bases, J lost 2 bases, and 10 bases stayed unmatched. This chain's CDR3 is CAISLRAGTYTDTQYF. For the CDR3, the DNA is TGTGCCATCAGTTTGCGAGCGGGGACTTACACAGATACGCAGTATTTT.

Worth noting for this clone: It is likely a read error, because the conserved phenylalanine at the end of the CDR3 is missing. The chain recombines TRBV19 with TRBJ1-5; TRBD1 matches at 8 bases. Per germline, CDR1 LNHDA and CDR2 SQIVND (reference sequence). The CDR3 length is 23 residues. With 5 bases clipped from V and 4 bases from J, the junction kept 31 bases outside the gene matches. The CDR3: CASSRLGQGGIGPERGWNQPQHL. The CDR3 region has the DNA TGTGCCAGTAGTCGACTCGGACAGGGCGGCATAGGACCCGAACGGGGGTGGAATCAGCCCCAGCATCTT.

The chain links TRBV7-9 to TRBJ2-3; unclear D gene. Germline values: CDR1 SEHNR, CDR2 FQNEAQ (reference sequence). V was cut by 1 base and J by 0 bases, with 8 bases left in between. This CDR3 comprises 15 residues. The CDR3 DNA sequence: TGTGCCAGCAGCTTAGTTAAGAGTAGCACAGATACGCAGTATTTT. Amino acids: CASSLVKSSTDTQYF.

This rearrangement joins TRBV5-1 to TRBJ1-1; D call uncertain. V was trimmed by 2 bases and J by 8 bases, leaving 13 bases between them. CDR3 length: 13 residues. In germline, CDR1 is SGHRS, CDR2 YFSETQ. CDR3 sequence: CASSLSVQREAFF. The DNA for the CDR3 is TGCGCCAGCAGCTTATCGGTCCAGCGGGAAGCTTTCTTT.

This chain joins TRBV2 and TRBJ2-1, with TRBD2 matching over 7 bases. The CDR3 spans 17 residues. Germline CDR1 SNHLY, CDR2 FYNNEI. The trim removed 0 bases at V and 1 base at J, leaving 6 bases unmatched. CDR3 in DNA: TGTGCCAGCAGTGAAGCGGGTACTAGCGTTTCCTACAATGAGCAGTTCTTC. It translates to CASSEAGTSVSYNEQFF.

V and J are TRBV2 and TRBJ2-1; 8 bases match TRBD2. This CDR3 is 14 amino acids long. The germline CDR1 and CDR2 sequences are SNHLY and FYNNEI. V gave up 7 bases and J gave up 6 bases; unmatched junction bases: 8. The CDR3 is CASTPSGGLNEQFF. CDR3 coding DNA: TGTGCCAGCACCCCATCGGGAGGGCTCAATGAGCAGTTCTTC.

V and J are TRBV7-9 and TRBJ2-7; maybe TRBD2 (5 bases). The V gene's germline CDR1 is SEHNR and CDR2 FQNEAQ (reference sequence). The V and J ends lost 5 bases and 4 bases respectively, with 12 bases between them. This CDR3 is 13 amino acids long. The CDR3 reads CASSRTGVYEQYF. In DNA, the CDR3 is TGTGCCAGCAGCAGGACTGGTGTTTACGAGCAGTACTTC.

The chain recombines TRBV5-1 with TRBJ2-2; D gene ambiguous. CDR3 length: 14 amino acids. The ends were cut back, 3 bases at V and 1 base at J, with 7 bases in the middle. Per germline, CDR1 SGHRS and CDR2 YFSETQ. The CDR3 DNA reads TGCGCCAGCAGCTATAACAGGAACACCGGGGAGCTGTTTTTT. Its translation is CASSYNRNTGELFF.

J is TRBJ2-7 and V is TRBV11-2, with D possibly TRBD2 on 6 matching bases. V lost 1 base, J lost 4 bases, and 20 bases lay in between. This CDR3 is built from 17 residues. Germline V gene sequence: CDR1 SGHAT, CDR2 FQNNGV. The CDR3 loop reads CASSLALSEGGLYEQYF. The CDR3 DNA reads TGTGCCAGCAGCTTAGCCCTAAGCGAGGGAGGTCTATACGAGCAGTACTTC.

The gene calls are TRBV7-2 and TRBJ1-1; D is ambiguous. The CDR3 totals 13 residues. Germline V lookup: CDR1 SGHTA, CDR2 FQGNSA. The ends were cut back, 0 bases at V and 1 base at J, with 3 bases in the middle. The CDR3 DNA sequence: TGTGCCAGCAGCTTAGCACAGAACACTGAAGCTTTCTTT. Its protein product is CASSLAQNTEAFF.

This chain uses TRBV7-3 with TRBJ2-2; possible D gene TRBD1, 5 bases. This CDR3 is 14 amino acids long. V was shortened by 2 bases and J by 5 bases, with 9 bases between the two germline ends. The germline V gene has CDR1 SGHTA and CDR2 FQGTGA. CDR3 loop: CASSLGQTTGELFF. For the CDR3, the DNA is TGTGCCAGCAGCTTAGGACAAACGACCGGGGAGCTGTTTTTT.